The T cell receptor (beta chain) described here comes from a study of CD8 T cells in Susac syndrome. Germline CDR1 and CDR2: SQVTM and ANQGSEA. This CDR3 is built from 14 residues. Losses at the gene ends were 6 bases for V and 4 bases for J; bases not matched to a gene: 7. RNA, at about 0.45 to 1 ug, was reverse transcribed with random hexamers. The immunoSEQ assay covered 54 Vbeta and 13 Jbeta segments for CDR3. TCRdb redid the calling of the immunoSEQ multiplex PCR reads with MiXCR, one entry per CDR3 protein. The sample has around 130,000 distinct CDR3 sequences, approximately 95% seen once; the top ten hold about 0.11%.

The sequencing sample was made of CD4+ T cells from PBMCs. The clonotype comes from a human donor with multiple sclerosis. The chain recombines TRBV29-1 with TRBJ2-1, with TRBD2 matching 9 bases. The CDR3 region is CSVARLADYNEQFF. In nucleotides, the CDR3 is TGCAGCGTGGCGCGACTAGCGGATTACAATGAGCAGTTCTTC.